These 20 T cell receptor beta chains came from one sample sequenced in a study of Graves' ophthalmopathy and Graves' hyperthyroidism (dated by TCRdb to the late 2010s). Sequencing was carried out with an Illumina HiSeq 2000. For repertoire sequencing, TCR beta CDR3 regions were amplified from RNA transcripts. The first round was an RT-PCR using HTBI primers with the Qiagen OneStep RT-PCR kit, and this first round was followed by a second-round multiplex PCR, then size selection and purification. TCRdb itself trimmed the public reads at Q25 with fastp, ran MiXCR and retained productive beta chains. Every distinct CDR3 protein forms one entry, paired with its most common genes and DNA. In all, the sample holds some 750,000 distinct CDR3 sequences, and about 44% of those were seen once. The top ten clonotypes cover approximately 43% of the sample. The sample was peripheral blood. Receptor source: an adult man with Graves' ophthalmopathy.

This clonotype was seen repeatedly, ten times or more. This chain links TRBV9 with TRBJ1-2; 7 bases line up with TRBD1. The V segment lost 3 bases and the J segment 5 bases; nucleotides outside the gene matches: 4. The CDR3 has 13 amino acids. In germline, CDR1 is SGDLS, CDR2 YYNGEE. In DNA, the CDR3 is TGTGCCAGCAGCGAAGGGACAGAATATGGCTACACCTTC. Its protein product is CASSEGTEYGYTF. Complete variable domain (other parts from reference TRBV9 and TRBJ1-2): DSGVTQTPKHLITATGQRVTLRCSPRSGDLSVYWYQQSLDQGLQFLIQYYNGEERAKGNILERFSAQQFPDLHSELNLSSLELGDSALYFCASSEGTEYGYTFGSGTRLTVV.

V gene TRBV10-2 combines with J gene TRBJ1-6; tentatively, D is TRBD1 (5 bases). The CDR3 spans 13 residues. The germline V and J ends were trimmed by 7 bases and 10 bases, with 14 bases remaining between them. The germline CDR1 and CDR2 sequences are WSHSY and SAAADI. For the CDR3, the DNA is TGCGCCAGCACCGGCAGGGCGCGCTCACCCCTCCACTTT. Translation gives CASTGRARSPLHF.

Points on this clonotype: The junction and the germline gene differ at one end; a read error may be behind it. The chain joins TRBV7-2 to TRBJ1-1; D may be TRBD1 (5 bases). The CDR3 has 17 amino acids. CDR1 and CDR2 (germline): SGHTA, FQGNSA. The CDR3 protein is CASSQDSGRGLVTEAFF. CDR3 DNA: TGCGCCAGCAGCCAAGATTCGGGGCGGGGATTGGTAACTGAAGCTTTCTTT. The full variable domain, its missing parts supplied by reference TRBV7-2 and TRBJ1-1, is GAGVSQSPSNKVTEKGKDVELRCDPISGHTALYWYRQSLGQGLEFLIYFQGNSAPDKSGLPSDRFSAERTGGSVSTLTIQRTQQEDSAVYLCASSQDSGRGLVTEAFFGQGTRLTVV.

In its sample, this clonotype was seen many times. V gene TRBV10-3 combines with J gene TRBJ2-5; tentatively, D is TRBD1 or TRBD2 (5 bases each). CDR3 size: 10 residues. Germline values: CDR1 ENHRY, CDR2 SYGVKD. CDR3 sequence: CAIGEETQYF. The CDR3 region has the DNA TGTGCAATAGGGGAGGAGACCCAGTACTTC.

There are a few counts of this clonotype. CDR3 coding DNA: TGCGCCAGCAGCTTGCCAGGGGACCTCTATGGCTACACCTTC. This encodes CASSLPGDLYGYTF. The V call is TRBV5-1, the J call TRBJ1-2; D is possibly TRBD1 (6 bases). The germline V gene has CDR1 SGHRS and CDR2 YFSETQ. V dropped 1 base and J dropped 4 bases, with 11 bases sitting between them. The CDR3 is made up of 14 amino acids.

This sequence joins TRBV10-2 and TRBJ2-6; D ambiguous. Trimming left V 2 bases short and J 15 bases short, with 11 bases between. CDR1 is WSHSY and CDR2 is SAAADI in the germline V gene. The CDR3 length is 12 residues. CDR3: CASSEVPFGLTF. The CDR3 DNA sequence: TGCGCCAGCAGTGAGGTCCCCTTCGGCCTGACTTTC.

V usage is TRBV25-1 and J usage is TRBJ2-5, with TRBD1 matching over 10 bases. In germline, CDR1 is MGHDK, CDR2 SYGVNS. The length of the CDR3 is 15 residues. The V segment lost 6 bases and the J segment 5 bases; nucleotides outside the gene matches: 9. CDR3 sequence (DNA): TGTGCCAGCAGCTCCCTAGGGACAGGGGATGAGACCCAGTACTTC. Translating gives CASSSLGTGDETQYF.

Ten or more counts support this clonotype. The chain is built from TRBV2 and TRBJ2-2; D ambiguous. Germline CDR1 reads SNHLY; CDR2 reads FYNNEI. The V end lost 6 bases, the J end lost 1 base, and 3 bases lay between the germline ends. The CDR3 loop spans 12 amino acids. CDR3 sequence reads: CASRRNTGELFF. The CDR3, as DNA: TGTGCCAGCAGACGGAACACCGGGGAGCTGTTTTTT.

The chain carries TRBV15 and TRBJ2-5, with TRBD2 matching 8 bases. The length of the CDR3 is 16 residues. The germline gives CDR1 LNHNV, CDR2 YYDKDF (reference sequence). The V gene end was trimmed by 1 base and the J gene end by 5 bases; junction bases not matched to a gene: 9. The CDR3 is CATSRAPGGGVETQYF. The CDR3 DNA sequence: TGTGCCACCAGCAGAGCTCCCGGGGGGGGCGTGGAGACCCAGTACTTC. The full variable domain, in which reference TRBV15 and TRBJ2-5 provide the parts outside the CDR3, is DAMVIQNPRYQVTQFGKPVTLSCSQTLNHNVMYWYQQKSSQAPKLLFHYYDKDFNNEADTPDNFQSRRPNTSFCFLDIRSPGLGDTAMYLCATSRAPGGGVETQYFGPGTRLLVL.

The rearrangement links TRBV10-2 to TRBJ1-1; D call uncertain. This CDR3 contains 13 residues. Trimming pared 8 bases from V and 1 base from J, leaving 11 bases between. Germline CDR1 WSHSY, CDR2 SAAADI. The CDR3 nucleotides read TGCGCCAGCGTAGCCGAGGGGAACACTGAAGCTTTCTTT. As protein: CASVAEGNTEAFF.

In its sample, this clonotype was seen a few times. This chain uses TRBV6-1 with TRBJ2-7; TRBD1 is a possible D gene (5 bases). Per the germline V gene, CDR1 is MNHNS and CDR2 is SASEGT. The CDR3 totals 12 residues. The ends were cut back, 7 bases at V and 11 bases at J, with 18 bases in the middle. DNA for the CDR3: TGTGCCAGCAATTCTGAACCAGGGATGGAGTACTTC. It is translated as CASNSEPGMEYF.

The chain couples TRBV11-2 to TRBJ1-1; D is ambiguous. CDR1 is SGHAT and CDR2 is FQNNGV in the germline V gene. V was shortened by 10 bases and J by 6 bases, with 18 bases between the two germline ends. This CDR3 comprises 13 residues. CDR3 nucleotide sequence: TGTGCCACGGGAGAGGGAATAAACGCTGAAGCTTTCTTT. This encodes CATGEGINAEAFF.

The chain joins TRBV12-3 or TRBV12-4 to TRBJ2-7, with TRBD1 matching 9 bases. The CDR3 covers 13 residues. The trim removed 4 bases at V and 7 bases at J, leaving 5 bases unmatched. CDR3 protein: CASSSGTGLEQYF. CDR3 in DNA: TGTGCCAGCAGTTCCGGGACAGGGCTTGAGCAGTACTTC.

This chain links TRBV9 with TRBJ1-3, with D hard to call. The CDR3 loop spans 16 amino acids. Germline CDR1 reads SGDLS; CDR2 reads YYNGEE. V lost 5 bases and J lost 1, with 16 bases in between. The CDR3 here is CASSYLNSASGNTIYF. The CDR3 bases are TGTGCCAGCAGTTACCTGAACAGCGCTTCTGGAAACACCATATATTTT.

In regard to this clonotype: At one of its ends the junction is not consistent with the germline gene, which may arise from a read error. Here the CDR3 reads CASSSYRNTEAFF. CDR3 in DNA: TGTGCCAGCAGTTCCTACAGGAACACTGAAGCTTTCTTT. The V and J genes are TRBV24-1 and TRBJ1-1; D is unresolved. CDR3 length equals 13 residues. From germline, CDR1 is KGHDR and CDR2 SFDVKD.

Here the CDR3 DNA reads TGTACCAGCAGCTCACGGGTGACTAGCGGGAGGGCCGGACCCCACGAGCAGTACTTC. Amino acids: CTSSSRVTSGRAGPHEQYF. The chain couples TRBV7-2 to TRBJ2-7; 14 bases are shared with TRBD2. V was pared by 4 bases and J by 5 bases, with 16 bases of the junction left unmatched. CDR3 length: 19 amino acids. CDR1 and CDR2 (germline): SGHTA, FQGNSA.

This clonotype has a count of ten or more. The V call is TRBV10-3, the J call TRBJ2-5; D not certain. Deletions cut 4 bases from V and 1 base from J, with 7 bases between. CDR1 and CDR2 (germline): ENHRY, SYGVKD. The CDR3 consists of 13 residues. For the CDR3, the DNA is TGTGCCATCAGTGCGACGGGCCAAGAGACCCAGTACTTC. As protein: CAISATGQETQYF.

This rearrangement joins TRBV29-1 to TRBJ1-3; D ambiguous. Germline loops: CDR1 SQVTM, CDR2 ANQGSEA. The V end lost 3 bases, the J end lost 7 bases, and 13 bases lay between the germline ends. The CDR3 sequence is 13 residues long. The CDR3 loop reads CSVEHPDKNTIYF. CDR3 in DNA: TGCAGCGTTGAGCACCCCGACAAGAACACCATATATTTT. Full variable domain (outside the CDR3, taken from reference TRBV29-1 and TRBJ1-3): SAVISQKPSRDICQRGTSLTIQCQVDSQVTMMFWYRQQPGQSLTLIATANQGSEATYESGFVIDKFPISRPNLTFSTLTVSNMSPEDSSIYLCSVEHPDKNTIYFGEGSWLTVV.

This chain's CDR3 is CSAQPGQGNYGYTF. The CDR3 DNA is TGCAGCGCTCAGCCGGGACAGGGGAACTATGGCTACACCTTC. The V call is TRBV29-1, the J call TRBJ1-2; 10 nucleotides agree with TRBD1. Trimming cost V 7 bases and J 2 bases; bases outside gene matches: 7. CDR1 and CDR2 (germline): SQVTM, ANQGSEA. The CDR3 is made up of 14 amino acids.

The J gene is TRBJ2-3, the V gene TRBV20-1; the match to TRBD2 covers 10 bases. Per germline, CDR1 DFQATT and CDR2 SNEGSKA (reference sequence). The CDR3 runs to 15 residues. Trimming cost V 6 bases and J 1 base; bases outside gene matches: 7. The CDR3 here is CSALTGTSGTDTQYF. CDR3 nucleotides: TGCAGTGCATTAACCGGGACTAGCGGCACAGATACGCAGTATTTT.